This T cell receptor (beta chain) was retrieved from a study of shared clonotypes between healthy human individuals. This clone came up once. Its antigen is currently unknown. General study points: Roughly 5.3% of naive CD4 clonotypes were common to four donors.

The donors, healthy adults who were HIV-negative, had experienced no recent acute infections or vaccinations. The CDR3 covers 15 residues. Per germline, CDR1 MNHNY and CDR2 SVGAGI (reference sequence). Losses at the gene ends were 6 bases for V and 4 bases for J; bases not matched to a gene: 10. Every subset had its genomic DNA shared out evenly among several immunoSEQ plates. Measured with immunoSEQ multiplex PCR; TCRdb has only the in-frame clones, and not every one. The data show some 1.4 million clones, with roughly 97% seen just once and roughly 1.2% held by the top ten. The sequencing input was naive CD4+ T cells sorted from blood. Sample subset: CD45RA+ positively selected. The genes are TRBV6-6 and TRBJ2-5, with 8 bases matching TRBD2. The sequence was collected from a man aged 30-40 years in good health. CDR3 nucleotide sequence: TGTGCCAGCAGCCAGGCCGCTAGCGGGCGAGAGACCCAGTACTTC. It is translated as CASSQAASGRETQYF.